These T cell receptor beta chains were read from a single sample in a study of blood T cell repertoires in COVID-19. The data were produced by immunoSEQ multiplex PCR, yet TCRdb's version contains in-frame clones alone and is incomplete. The data contain about 230,000 clones, approximately 85% of them singletons. Sample: peripheral blood. These receptors all stem from a man aged 45-65 years with COVID-19, enrolled during active disease. The CDR3 runs from the conserved cysteine through the conserved F or W. The D gene is left open where the match is weak. Size is stated for part of the rows, as once, few or many counts, or as a class when the clone is expanded.

clone size,CDR3 length,V gene,J gene,D gene,CDR3 protein,CDR3 DNA
NA,17,TRBV24-1,TRBJ2-2,TRBD2,CATSDTSGGRITGELFF,TGTGCCACCAGTGATACTAGCGGGGGGCGGATCACCGGGGAGCTGTTTTTT
NA,12,TRBV9,TRBJ1-2,NA,CASSVAGYGYTF,TGTGCCAGCAGCGTTGCGGGCTATGGCTACACCTTC
once,13,TRBV18,TRBJ2-5,NA,CASSPLRLETQYF,TGTGCCAGCTCACCCCTACGCCTAGAGACCCAGTACTTC
NA,15,TRBV4-1,TRBJ1-4,NA,CASSHSGTSVAKLFF,TGCGCCAGCAGCCACTCCGGGACATCGGTGGCAAAACTGTTTTTT
once,14,TRBV6-6,TRBJ1-3,NA,CASSLTVSGNTIYF,TGTGCCAGCAGTCTCACAGTCTCTGGAAACACCATATATTTT
few,16,TRBV6-1,TRBJ2-3,NA,CASSEGRVRSTDTQYF,TGTGCCAGCAGTGAAGGCCGGGTCCGATCCACAGATACGCAGTATTTT
NA,19,TRBV4-3,TRBJ2-6,NA,CASSQEAIGTNPGANVLTF,TGCGCCAGCAGCCAAGAAGCGATTGGGACAAATCCTGGGGCCAACGTCCTGACTTTC
NA,13,TRBV5-1,TRBJ2-7,NA,CASSLETAYEQYF,TGCGCCAGCAGCTTGGAGACAGCCTACGAGCAGTACTTC
NA,14,TRBV7-2,TRBJ2-5,TRBD1,CASSLDRGQETQYF,TGTGCCAGCAGCTTAGACAGGGGCCAGGAGACCCAGTACTTC
NA,15,TRBV19,TRBJ1-2,TRBD1,CASSQGLPGQTDYTF,TGTGCCAGTAGCCAAGGCCTTCCGGGACAGACGGACTACACCTTC
once,16,TRBV10-3,TRBJ2-5,TRBD2,CAIRGGPTSGEETQYF,TGTGCCATCAGGGGGGGTCCGACTAGCGGGGAAGAGACCCAGTACTTC
NA,14,TRBV6-1,TRBJ2-7,NA,CASSEWVQGYEQYF,TGTGCCAGCAGTGAATGGGTACAGGGCTACGAGCAGTACTTC
few,15,TRBV28,TRBJ2-5,NA,CASSFGRPEKETQYF,TGTGCCAGCAGTTTTGGGAGACCTGAAAAGGAGACCCAGTACTTC
few,14,TRBV27,TRBJ1-3,TRBD1,CASSRQGVSNTIYF,TGTGCCAGCAGTAGACAGGGGGTTTCGAACACCATATATTTT